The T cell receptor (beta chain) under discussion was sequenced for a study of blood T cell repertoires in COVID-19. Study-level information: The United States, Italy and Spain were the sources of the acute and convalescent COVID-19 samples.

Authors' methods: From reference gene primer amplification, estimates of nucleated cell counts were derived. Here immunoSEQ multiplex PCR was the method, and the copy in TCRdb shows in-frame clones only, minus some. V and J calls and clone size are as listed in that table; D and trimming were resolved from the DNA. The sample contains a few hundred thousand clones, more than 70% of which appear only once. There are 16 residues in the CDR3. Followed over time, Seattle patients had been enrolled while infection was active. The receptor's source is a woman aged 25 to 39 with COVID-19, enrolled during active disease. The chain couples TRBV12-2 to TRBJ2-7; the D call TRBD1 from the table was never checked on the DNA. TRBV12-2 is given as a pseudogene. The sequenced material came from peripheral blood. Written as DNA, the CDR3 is TGTGCAAGTCGCCCAACACCGGGACAGGGTATTCACGAGCAGTACTTC. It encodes CASRPTPGQGIHEQYF.